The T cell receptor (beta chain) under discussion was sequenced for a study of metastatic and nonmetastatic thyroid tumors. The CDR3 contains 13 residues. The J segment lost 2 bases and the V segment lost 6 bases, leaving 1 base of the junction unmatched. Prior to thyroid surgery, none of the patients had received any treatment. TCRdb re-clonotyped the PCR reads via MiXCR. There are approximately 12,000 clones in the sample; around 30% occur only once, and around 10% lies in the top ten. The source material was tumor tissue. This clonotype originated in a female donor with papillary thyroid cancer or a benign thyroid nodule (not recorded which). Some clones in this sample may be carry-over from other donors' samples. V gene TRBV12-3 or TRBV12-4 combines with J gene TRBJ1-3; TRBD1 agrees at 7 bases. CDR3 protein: CASSGQAGNTIYF. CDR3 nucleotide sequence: TGTGCCAGCAGCGGACAGGCTGGAAACACCATATATTTT.